Presented here are 26 T cell receptor beta chains from one specimen sequenced in a study of cytomegalovirus exposure and HLA in healthy donors. Profiling relied on immunoSEQ multiplex PCR, and the TCRdb table lists in-frame clones only, not all of them. The sample gives about 360,000 clones, about nine tenths of which show up once; over 0.75% is in the top ten. Input material: PBMCs. The receptors shown here come from a woman aged 18-30 years in good health and CMV-seronegative.

The chain uses TRBV4-1 and TRBJ1-1; weak D call: TRBD1 (6 bases). Germline V gives CDR1 MGHRA, CDR2 YSYEKL. The CDR3 loop spans 15 amino acids. The germline V and J ends were trimmed by 1 base and 0 bases, with 9 bases remaining between them. The CDR3 nucleotides are TGCGCCAGCAGCCAAGGGGGGCTAATGAACACTGAAGCTTTCTTT. It specifies CASSQGGLMNTEAFF.

This clone was recorded once. The V and J genes are TRBV4-1 and TRBJ1-2; 7 positions agree with TRBD1. Trimming removed 1 base from V and 4 bases from J; junction bases left unmatched: 6. This CDR3 spans 15 amino acids. Germline V lookup: CDR1 MGHRA, CDR2 YSYEKL. The CDR3 here is CASSQGGGVSYGYTF. The CDR3 DNA follows: TGCGCCAGCAGCCAAGGAGGGGGCGTTAGCTATGGCTACACCTTC.

The gene calls are TRBV4-1 and TRBJ2-7, with 10 positions matching TRBD2. In germline, CDR1 is MGHRA, CDR2 YSYEKL. The CDR3 extends over 16 amino acids. V was clipped by 4 bases and J by 2 bases; unmatched bases: 8. CDR3 in DNA: TGCGCCAGCAGCCCTCACGAGAGCGGGGGGGCCTACGAGCAGTACTTC. Translating it yields CASSPHESGGAYEQYF.

The chain employs TRBV30 and TRBJ2-1; the D gene is possibly TRBD2 (5 bases). CDR3 length: 14 amino acids. Germline V lookup: CDR1 GTSNPN, CDR2 SVGIG (reference sequence). Trimming removed 0 bases from V and 2 bases from J, with 8 bases in between. The CDR3 is CAWSVLGPYNEQFF. In DNA form, the CDR3 reads TGTGCCTGGAGTGTACTAGGCCCCTACAATGAGCAGTTCTTC.

This rearrangement joins TRBV9 to TRBJ2-7; TRBD1 agrees at 10 bases. The CDR3 sequence is 15 residues long. Germline-derived CDR1 and CDR2 are SGDLS and YYNGEE. Trimming took 0 bases from V and 6 from J; bases not matched to a gene: 6. CDR3 sequence (DNA): TGTGCCAGCAGCGTAGGGACAGGGGGTGGAGGCGAGCAGTACTTC. Protein: CASSVGTGGGGEQYF.

V is TRBV2 and J is TRBJ1-6; a possible D gene is TRBD1 (6 bases). Trimming left V 4 bases short and J 3 bases short, with 13 bases between. Germline CDR1 reads SNHLY; CDR2 reads FYNNEI. This CDR3 is 16 amino acids long. The CDR3 loop is CASSGSGHLYNSPLHF. CDR3 DNA: TGTGCCAGCAGTGGTTCGGGACACCTCTATAATTCACCCCTCCACTTT. The whole variable domain, filled in from reference TRBV2 and TRBJ1-6, reads EPEVTQTPSHQVTQMGQEVILRCVPISNHLYFYWYRQILGQKVEFLVSFYNNEISEKSEIFDDQFSVERPDGSNFTLKIRSTKLEDSAMYFCASSGSGHLYNSPLHFGNGTRLTVT.

This chain links TRBV29-1 with TRBJ2-7; TRBD1 might be the D (6 bases). Trimming stripped 6 bases from V and 0 bases from J, with 12 bases between. The CDR3 is made up of 13 amino acids. Germline values: CDR1 SQVTM, CDR2 ANQGSEA. As DNA, the CDR3 is TGCAGCGTCGTTGGACAGAGCTCCTACGAGCAGTACTTC. It is translated as CSVVGQSSYEQYF.

This rearrangement joins TRBV19 to TRBJ1-5; D call uncertain. Germline CDR1 reads LNHDA; CDR2 reads SQIVND (reference sequence). This CDR3 has 17 residues. The V gene lost 5 bases and the J gene lost 0 bases, with 17 bases spanning the gap. The CDR3 is CASSPLWRESSNQPQHF. The CDR3 DNA is TGTGCCAGTAGTCCCCTTTGGAGGGAGTCTAGCAATCAGCCCCAGCATTTT.

The V gene is TRBV27, the J gene TRBJ2-5, with 15 nucleotides matching TRBD2. V shed 5 bases and J 2 bases; nucleotides not matched to a gene: 15. CDR1 and CDR2 (germline): MNHEY, SMNVEV (reference sequence). CDR3 length: 20 amino acids. CDR3 amino acids: CASSLRTSGRAREYQETQYF. CDR3 nucleotide sequence: TGTGCCAGCAGTCTTAGGACTAGCGGGAGGGCCAGGGAGTATCAAGAGACCCAGTACTTC.

The chain carries TRBV7-9 and TRBJ1-2, with TRBD1 identical over 8 bases. The V and J ends lost 3 bases and 4 bases, in that order; junction bases with no gene match: 4. This CDR3 is built from 14 residues. Germline V gene lookup returns CDR1 SEHNR and CDR2 FQNEAQ (reference sequence). CDR3 nucleotide sequence: TGTGCCAGCAGCTTGACAGGGGTTCCCTATGGCTACACCTTC. It encodes CASSLTGVPYGYTF.

The chain employs TRBV2 and TRBJ1-1; D may be TRBD1 (5 bases). Germline assignment: CDR1 SNHLY and CDR2 FYNNEI. The ends were cut back, 5 bases at V and 1 base at J, with 8 bases in the middle. The CDR3 length is 13 residues. CDR3 protein: CASSIQGNTEAFF. CDR3 nucleotides: TGTGCCAGCAGTATTCAGGGGAACACTGAAGCTTTCTTT.

The chain carries TRBV5-4 and TRBJ2-1; TRBD2 aligns across 9 bases. Germline V CDR1 and CDR2: SGHNT, YYREEE (reference sequence). The CDR3 is 15 amino acids. The ends lost 1 base at V and 9 bases at J; junction bases unmatched: 8. CDR3 in amino acids: CASSLMVAGDAEQFF. CDR3 nucleotides: TGTGCCAGCAGCTTGATGGTAGCGGGAGATGCTGAGCAGTTCTTC. Full variable domain (rest looked up from reference TRBV5-4 and TRBJ2-1): ETGVTQSPTHLIKTRGQQVTLRCSSQSGHNTVSWYQQALGQGPQFIFQYYREEENGRGNFPPRFSGLQFPNYSSELNVNALELDDSALYLCASSLMVAGDAEQFFGPGTRLTVL.

This chain joins TRBV6-5 and TRBJ1-4, with a tentative D call TRBD1 (6 bases). CDR3 size: 14 residues. Trimming stripped 5 bases from V and 5 bases from J, with 12 bases between. CDR1 is MNHEY and CDR2 is SVGAGI in the germline V gene. The CDR3 here is CASSRAGTNEKLFF. CDR3 sequence (DNA): TGTGCCAGCAGTAGGGCAGGGACAAATGAAAAACTGTTTTTT.

The chain uses TRBV6-1 and TRBJ1-3; 7 positions agree with TRBD1. After removal of 3 bases from V and 4 bases from J, the junction contained 9 bases not matched to a gene. Germline V lookup: CDR1 MNHNS, CDR2 SASEGT. The CDR3 spans 16 residues. DNA of the CDR3: TGTGCCAGCAGTGAGAGTGACAGGGTTGGGGGAAACACCATATATTTT. The encoded protein is CASSESDRVGGNTIYF.

This clone was detected a few times. This chain uses TRBV7-8 with TRBJ2-2, with 8 bases lining up with TRBD2. The CDR3 sequence is 17 residues long. Germline-derived CDR1 and CDR2 are SGHVS and FQNEAQ. Trimming removed 5 bases from V and 7 bases from J; junction bases left unmatched: 15. The CDR3 DNA reads TGTGCCAGCAGCCCCGGGGGGGGACGGATTTGGGACGGGGAGCTGTTTTTT. Its protein product is CASSPGGGRIWDGELFF.

The gene calls are TRBV7-3 and TRBJ2-1; 7 nucleotides agree with TRBD2. This CDR3 region has 15 residues. V trimming: 5 bases; J trimming: 7 bases; junction bases outside the gene matches: 11. In germline, CDR1 is SGHTA, CDR2 FQGTGA. CDR3 sequence reads: CASSPQRGVKNEQFF. CDR3 sequence (DNA): TGTGCCAGCAGCCCCCAGCGGGGAGTAAAAAATGAGCAGTTCTTC.

The count of this clone is one. The chain is built from TRBV7-6 and TRBJ1-1; D remains unclear. Germline assignment: CDR1 SGHVS and CDR2 FNYEAQ. V gave up 5 bases and J gave up 5 bases, with 9 bases separating them. The CDR3 loop spans 12 amino acids. This CDR3 is CASSPAGTEAFF. The DNA for the CDR3 is TGTGCCAGCAGCCCCGCGGGAACTGAAGCTTTCTTT.

The chain uses TRBV5-4 and TRBJ2-7; 8 bases line up with TRBD2. The CDR3 has 13 amino acids. From germline, CDR1 is SGHNT and CDR2 YYREEE (reference sequence). The J segment lost 5 bases and the V segment lost 4 bases, leaving 5 bases of the junction unmatched. CDR3 DNA sequence: TGTGCCAGCAGCCGGGGGGGCCCCGACGAGCAGTACTTC. Translation: CASSRGGPDEQYF.

In this sample, this clone turned up a few times. V gene TRBV19 combines with J gene TRBJ1-5, with D unresolved. Germline V gene data show CDR1 as LNHDA and CDR2 as SQIVND (reference sequence). Trimming stripped 3 bases from V and 4 bases from J, with 10 bases between. This CDR3 has 14 residues. CDR3 region: CASSISGGNQPQHF. The CDR3 bases are TGTGCCAGTAGTATCTCGGGAGGGAATCAGCCCCAGCATTTT.

The chain joins TRBV6-6 to TRBJ1-3; D gene uncertain. V gave up 5 bases and J gave up 0 bases, with 14 bases separating them. Germline V lookup: CDR1 MNHNY, CDR2 SVGAGI (reference sequence). This CDR3 has 16 amino acids. In nucleotides, the CDR3 is TGTGCCAGCAGTAACCCTAAGCCGAGCTCTGGAAACACCATATATTTT. As protein: CASSNPKPSSGNTIYF.

The chain links TRBV5-1 to TRBJ1-1; 7 bases match TRBD1. The CDR3 has 15 residues. V shed 4 bases, J shed 1 base, and the junction held 7 bases outside the gene matches. The V gene's germline CDR1 is SGHRS and CDR2 YFSETQ. CDR3 region: CASSPLTGTNTEAFF. The DNA for the CDR3 is TGCGCCAGCAGCCCCCTGACAGGGACGAACACTGAAGCTTTCTTT.

This clone came up once. V usage is TRBV2 and J usage is TRBJ1-1, with TRBD1 identical over 7 bases. The CDR3 extends over 17 amino acids. V trimming: 7 bases; J trimming: 0 bases; junction bases outside the gene matches: 14. CDR1 is SNHLY and CDR2 is FYNNEI in the germline V gene. The CDR3 reads CASMSNRDRVVNTEAFF. CDR3 in DNA: TGTGCCAGCATGTCGAACCGGGACAGAGTAGTGAACACTGAAGCTTTCTTT.

In its sample, this clone was seen a few times. V gene TRBV29-1 combines with J gene TRBJ2-1; maybe TRBD2 (6 bases). In germline, CDR1 is SQVTM, CDR2 ANQGSEA. This CDR3 spans 13 amino acids. Trimming cost V 4 bases and J 7 bases, with 14 bases left between them. The DNA for the CDR3 is TGCAGCGTTGTGGTGGGACTTCATAATGAGCAGTTCTTC. As protein: CSVVVGLHNEQFF.

The rearrangement links TRBV30 to TRBJ1-6; D is undetermined. V was cut by 0 bases and J by 3 bases, with 9 bases left in between. The CDR3 is made up of 15 amino acids. Germline loops: CDR1 GTSNPN, CDR2 SVGIG (reference sequence). The CDR3 region is CAWSVVAGYNSPLHF. In nucleotides, the CDR3 is TGTGCCTGGAGTGTTGTAGCGGGCTATAATTCACCCCTCCACTTT.

V and J are TRBV5-1 and TRBJ2-1, with D maybe TRBD2 (5 bases). Germline CDR1 reads SGHRS; CDR2 reads YFSETQ. Deletions cut 4 bases from V and 9 bases from J, with 17 bases between. The CDR3 consists of 14 residues. The CDR3: CASSVEILVLEQFF. The CDR3 nucleotides are TGCGCCAGCAGCGTCGAAATACTAGTCCTTGAGCAGTTCTTC.

This clone was counted once. V and J are TRBV6-6 and TRBJ2-1; TRBD2 agrees at 9 bases. CDR3 length: 16 amino acids. V dropped 4 bases and J dropped 3; count of bases not matched to a gene: 7. Germline V gives CDR1 MNHNY, CDR2 SVGAGI (reference sequence). The CDR3 spells CASSLSRREGYNEQFF. CDR3 DNA sequence: TGTGCCAGCAGTTTATCACGGCGGGAGGGCTACAATGAGCAGTTCTTC.